This T cell receptor beta chain derives from a study of identical twins. Comments on this clonotype: What it binds is not known.

The germline CDR1 and CDR2 sequences are SGHTA and FQGNSA. The CDR3 extends over 16 amino acids. Trimming took 4 bases from V and 0 from J, leaving 14 bases between them. TCRdb independently ran MiXCR on the 5' RACE reads; one entry per CDR3 protein. The sample includes roughly 750,000 distinct CDR3 sequences, around 20% of them seen just once. Whole-study results and caveats: The study found that models underestimated out-of-frame TCR alpha sharing in monozygotic twins.

The data were also submitted as part of a second study, on T cells expressing NK-cell markers. That study reports: Seropositivity for HCMV was found in most of the eight sequenced donors, with one seronegative.

This chain connects TRBV7-2 to TRBJ2-3, with a weak D call TRBD1 (5 bases). Material for sequencing was PBMCs. The source is a woman aged 18-35 years in good health. The CDR3 DNA sequence: TGTGCCAGCAGCTCGGGCTCAGGGTCTAGCACAGATACGCAGTATTTT. This encodes CASSSGSGSSTDTQYF.